Sequencing of this TCR beta chain was carried out in a study of T cell clones after liver transplantation. The overall study: Third-party-reactive TCRbeta sequences from pre-transplant mixed lymphocyte reactions served as antigen-independent comparators. Tolerant meant at least one year fully off immunosuppression without liver enzymes above twice normal. Blood was drawn pre-transplant, before withdrawal, and after full or failed withdrawal. Subjects received no induction therapy and standard immunosuppression until randomization at 12-24 months post-transplant.

Clones were sequenced by immunoSEQ multiplex PCR, and TCRdb holds only the in-frame ones, with some missing. The data show around 110,000 clones, 90% seen once. This CDR3 spans 15 amino acids. Per the germline V gene, CDR1 is SGDLS and CDR2 is YYNGEE. V lost 3 bases, J lost 4 bases, and 4 bases stayed unmatched. The chain combines TRBV9 with TRBJ2-3, with 11 bases fitting TRBD2. The source of this sequence is a human patient who received a liver transplant. Part of the T cells may come from the graft donor. The sequencing used CD4+ T cells from blood, collected 12 months after liver transplant. The CDR3 DNA reads as TGTGCCAGCAGCGCCGTAGCGGGAGGGTCAGATACGCAGTATTTT. Translating gives CASSAVAGGSDTQYF.